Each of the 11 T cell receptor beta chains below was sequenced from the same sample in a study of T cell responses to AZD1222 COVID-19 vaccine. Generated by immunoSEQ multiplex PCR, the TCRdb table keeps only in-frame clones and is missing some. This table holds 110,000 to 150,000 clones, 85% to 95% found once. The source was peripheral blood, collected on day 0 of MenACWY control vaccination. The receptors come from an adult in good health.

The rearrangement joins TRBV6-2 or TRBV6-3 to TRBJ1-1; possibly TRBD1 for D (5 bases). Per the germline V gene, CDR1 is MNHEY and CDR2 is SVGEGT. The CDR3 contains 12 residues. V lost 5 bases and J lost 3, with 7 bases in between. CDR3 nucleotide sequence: TGTGCCAGCAGTGCCAGGGACACTGAAGCTTTCTTT. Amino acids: CASSARDTEAFF.

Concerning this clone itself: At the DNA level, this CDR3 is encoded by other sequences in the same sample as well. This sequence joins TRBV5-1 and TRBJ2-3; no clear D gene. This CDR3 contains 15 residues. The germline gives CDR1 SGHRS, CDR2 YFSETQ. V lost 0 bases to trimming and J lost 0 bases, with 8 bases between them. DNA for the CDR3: TGCGCCAGCAGCTTGGTTGGGCCGAGCACAGATACGCAGTATTTT. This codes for CASSLVGPSTDTQYF.

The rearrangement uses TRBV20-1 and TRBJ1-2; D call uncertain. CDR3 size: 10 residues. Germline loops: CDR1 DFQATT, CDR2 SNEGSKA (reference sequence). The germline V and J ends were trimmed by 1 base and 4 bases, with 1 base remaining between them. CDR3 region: CSARGYGYTF. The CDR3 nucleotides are TGCAGTGCTAGAGGCTATGGCTACACCTTC.

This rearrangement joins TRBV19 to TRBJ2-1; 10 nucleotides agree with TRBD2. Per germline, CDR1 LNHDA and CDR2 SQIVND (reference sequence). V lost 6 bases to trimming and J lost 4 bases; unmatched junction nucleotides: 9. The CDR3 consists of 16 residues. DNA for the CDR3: TGTGCCAGTAGCGAATCTAGCGGGAGATTGTACAATGAGCAGTTCTTC. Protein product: CASSESSGRLYNEQFF.

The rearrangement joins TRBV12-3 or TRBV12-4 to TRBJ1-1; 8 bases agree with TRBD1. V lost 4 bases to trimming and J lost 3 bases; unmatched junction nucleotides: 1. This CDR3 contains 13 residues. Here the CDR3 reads CASSWTGHTEAFF. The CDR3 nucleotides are TGTGCCAGCAGTTGGACAGGGCACACTGAAGCTTTCTTT.

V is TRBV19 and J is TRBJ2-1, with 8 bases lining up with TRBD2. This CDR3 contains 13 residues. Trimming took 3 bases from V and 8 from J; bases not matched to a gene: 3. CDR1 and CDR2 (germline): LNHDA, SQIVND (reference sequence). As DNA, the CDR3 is TGTGCCAGTAGTATGGCCGGGGGGGATGAGCAGTTCTTC. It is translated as CASSMAGGDEQFF.

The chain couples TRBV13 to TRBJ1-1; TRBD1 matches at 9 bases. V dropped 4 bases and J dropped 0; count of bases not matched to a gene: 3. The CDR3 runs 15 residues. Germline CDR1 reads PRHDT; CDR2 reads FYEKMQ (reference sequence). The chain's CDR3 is CASSSGTGLNTEAFF. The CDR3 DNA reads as TGTGCCAGCAGCTCAGGGACAGGGCTGAACACTGAAGCTTTCTTT.

DNA for the CDR3: TGTGCCAGCAGCAAAGGTCGGACAACCTCGAGCAATCAGCCCCAGCATTTT. It yields the protein CASSKGRTTSSNQPQHF. V usage is TRBV21-1 and J usage is TRBJ1-5; the table's D call, TRBD1, was not checked against the DNA. TRBV21-1 is annotated as a pseudogene. CDR3 length equals 17 residues.

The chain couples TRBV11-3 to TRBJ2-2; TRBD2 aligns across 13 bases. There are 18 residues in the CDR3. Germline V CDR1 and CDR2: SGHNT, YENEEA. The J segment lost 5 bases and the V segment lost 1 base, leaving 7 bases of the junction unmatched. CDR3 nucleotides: TGTGCCAGCAGCTTAGGCCGGACTAGCGGGAGCGGGACCGGGGAGCTGTTTTTT. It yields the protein CASSLGRTSGSGTGELFF. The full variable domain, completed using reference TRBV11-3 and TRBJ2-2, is EAGVVQSPRYKIIEKKQPVAFWCNPISGHNTLYWYLQNLGQGPELLIRYENEEAVDDSQLPKDRFSAERLKGVDSTLKIQPAELGDSAVYLCASSLGRTSGSGTGELFFGEGSRLTVL.

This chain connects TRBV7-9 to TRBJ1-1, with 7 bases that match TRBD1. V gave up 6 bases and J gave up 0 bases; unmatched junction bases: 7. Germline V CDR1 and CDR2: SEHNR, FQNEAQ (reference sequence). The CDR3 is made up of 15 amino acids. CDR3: CASRNTQGMNTEAFF. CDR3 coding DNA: TGTGCCAGCAGGAATACACAGGGGATGAACACTGAAGCTTTCTTT. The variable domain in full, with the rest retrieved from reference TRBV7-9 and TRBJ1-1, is DTGVSQNPRHKITKRGQNVTFRCDPISEHNRLYWYRQTLGQGPEFLTYFQNEAQLEKSRLLSDRFSAERPKGSFSTLEIQRTEQGDSAMYLCASRNTQGMNTEAFFGQGTRLTVV.

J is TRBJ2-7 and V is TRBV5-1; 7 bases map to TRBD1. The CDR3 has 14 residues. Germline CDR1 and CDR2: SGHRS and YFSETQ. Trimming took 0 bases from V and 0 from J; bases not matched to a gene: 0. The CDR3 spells CASSLGQGSYEQYF. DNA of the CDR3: TGCGCCAGCAGCTTGGGACAGGGCTCCTACGAGCAGTACTTC.